Given below is one T cell receptor (beta chain) in context. Its antigen is not identified. The identical CDR3 is also encoded by other nucleotide sequences in the sample. The data derive from a study of shared clonotypes between healthy human individuals. Study-level background: CD4 naive and memory got three plates each, CD8 naive two, CD8 memory one. Study-wide findings and caveats: Unshared clonotypes carried lower generation probabilities than those common to all four donors.

CD4+ cell separation produced CD45RA+ naive and CD45RA-negative memory subsets. The length of the CDR3 is 14 residues. Trimming pared 2 bases from V and 2 bases from J, leaving 10 bases between. CDR1 and CDR2 (germline): SGHTA, FQGNSA. Sorted-subset replicate PCR reactions contained around 220 ng DNA, corresponding to about 30,000 T cell genomes. Using immunoSEQ multiplex PCR, the repertoire was profiled, and TCRdb retains in-frame clones only, with some absent. The data show more than 2,000,000 clones, approximately 93% seen once. The gene calls are TRBV7-2 and TRBJ2-7; a possible D gene is TRBD1 (6 bases). Sequencing was done on a sample of naive CD4+ T cells from PBMCs. The subset here: CD45RA+ positively selected. This TCR was sampled from a man aged 18 to 29 in good health. Some clones in this sample may be carry-over from other donors' samples. The chain's CDR3 is CASSLIPGAYEQYF. The CDR3 DNA reads TGTGCCAGCAGCTTAATACCAGGGGCCTACGAGCAGTACTTC.